A single sample gave rise to the 3 T cell receptor beta chains below, sequenced in a study of CD8 T cells in Susac syndrome. RNA totalling about 0.5 to 1 ug underwent reverse transcription with random hexamers. TCRdb itself ran the immunoSEQ multiplex PCR reads through MiXCR, one entry per CDR3 protein. The sample includes about 300,000 distinct CDR3 sequences, around 92% seen only once; the top ten take roughly 0.059%. The sequenced sample consisted of CD4+ T cells from PBMCs. All receptors come from a human donor with multiple sclerosis.

The chain joins TRBV3-1 to TRBJ1-1, with D hard to call. The CDR3 runs to 11 residues. The V gene lost 3 bases and the J gene lost 6 bases, with 5 bases spanning the gap. Germline CDR1 is LGHDT and CDR2 is YNNKEL (reference sequence). The chain's CDR3 is CASSHLSEAFF. The CDR3 region has the DNA TGTGCCAGCAGCCATCTATCTGAAGCTTTCTTT.

The chain combines TRBV5-1 with TRBJ1-2, with a possible D match to TRBD1 (6 bases). V lost 5 bases and J lost 0, with 14 bases in between. The CDR3 covers 15 residues. From germline, CDR1 is SGHRS and CDR2 YFSETQ. The CDR3 region is CASRAWDTANYGYTF. The CDR3 DNA reads as TGCGCCAGCAGGGCATGGGACACTGCTAACTATGGCTACACCTTC.

The chain combines TRBV12-3 or TRBV12-4 with TRBJ2-5; weak D call: TRBD1 (5 bases). CDR3 length equals 13 residues. Trimming shortened V by 7 bases and J by 7 bases, and 16 bases separated the two germline ends. The CDR3 sequence is CASNVGQGWTQYF. The CDR3 DNA sequence: TGTGCCAGCAACGTAGGGCAGGGATGGACCCAGTACTTC.